This T cell receptor (beta chain) was captured in a study of OX40 agonist ivuxolimab in advanced cancers. Libraries were prepared by immunoSEQ multiplex PCR; TCRdb keeps only in-frame clonotypes and omits some of them. The sample lists around 77,000 clones, approximately 90% seen once, with 0.94% in the top ten. The germline CDR1 and CDR2 sequences are LNHDA and SQIVND (reference sequence). J was trimmed by 3 bases and V by 3 bases; bases with no gene match: 7. The CDR3 loop spans 15 amino acids. The sequencing here drew on CD4+ or CD8+ T cells sorted from blood, taken in a trial of the OX40 agonist ivuxolimab. The clonotype originates from an adult with an advanced solid tumor such as melanoma, head and neck, liver or kidney cancer. The chain links TRBV19 to TRBJ2-7; 8 nucleotides line up with TRBD2. This CDR3 reads CASSIKAGENYEQYF. In DNA, the CDR3 is TGTGCCAGTAGTATTAAAGCGGGGGAAAACTACGAGCAGTACTTC.